These 29 T cell receptor beta chains originate from one sample sequenced in a study of blood T cell repertoires in COVID-19. Sequencing was performed with immunoSEQ multiplex PCR; in TCRdb, only in-frame clones are kept and a portion is missing. The sample holds around 77,000 clones, about 83% seen once. The sample consisted of peripheral blood. These receptor sequences come from a man aged 25-45 years with COVID-19, enrolled during active disease.

Here the CDR3 DNA reads TGTGCCAGCAGCTTGTCCGGGACTAGCGGTTTTCGAAGCTCCTACAATGAGCAGTTCTTC. This encodes CASSLSGTSGFRSSYNEQFF. The rearrangement joins TRBV7-8 to TRBJ2-1, with 11 bases matching TRBD2. V was clipped by 3 bases and J by 0 bases; unmatched bases: 13. Germline V CDR1 and CDR2: SGHVS, FQNEAQ. The CDR3 loop spans 20 amino acids.

The chain couples TRBV28 to TRBJ1-5; D is unresolved. V lost 8 bases and J lost 10, with 15 bases in between. Germline CDR1 MDHEN, CDR2 SYDVKM. This CDR3 spans 12 amino acids. As DNA, the CDR3 is TGTGCCAGCCGCGATGCCCCTCGACCCCAGCATTTT. Translated: CASRDAPRPQHF.

V and J are TRBV7-8 and TRBJ2-3, with 10 bases aligning to TRBD2. The length of the CDR3 is 16 residues. Germline CDR1 reads SGHVS; CDR2 reads FQNEAQ. J gave up 8 bases and V 7 bases, and 15 bases lay outside the gene matches. CDR3 coding DNA: TGTGCCAGCACCCTGACTAGCGGGCCAACCGGCGGTACGCAGTATTTT. The encoded protein is CASTLTSGPTGGTQYF. The full variable domain, with the rest looked up from reference TRBV7-8 and TRBJ2-3, is GAGVSQSPRYKVAKRGQDVALRCDPISGHVSLFWYQQALGQGPEFLTYFQNEAQLDKSGLPSDRFFAERPEGSVSTLKIQRTQQEDSAVYLCASTLTSGPTGGTQYFGPGTRLTVL.

V gene TRBV7-3 combines with J gene TRBJ2-2; tentatively, D is TRBD1 (5 bases). The germline CDR1 and CDR2 sequences are SGHTA and FQGTGA. Trimming removed 0 bases from V and 7 bases from J, with 9 bases in between. The CDR3 length is 14 residues. The CDR3 loop is CASSLTGAGGELFF. The CDR3 DNA reads as TGTGCCAGCAGCTTAACTGGGGCCGGCGGGGAGCTGTTTTTT.

The chain carries TRBV29-1 and TRBJ1-4; TRBD1 matches at 9 bases. The ends lost 5 bases at V and 3 bases at J; junction bases unmatched: 7. Germline V gene data show CDR1 as SQVTM and CDR2 as ANQGSEA. CDR3 length: 15 amino acids. The CDR3 DNA reads TGCAGCGTTATTTGGACAGGGGAAGCTAATGAAAAACTGTTTTTT. Translation: CSVIWTGEANEKLFF.

V is TRBV5-1 and J is TRBJ2-3; 14 bases align to TRBD2. The CDR3 has 16 amino acids. Trimming at V came to 2 bases and at J to 3 bases, leaving 2 bases not matched to a gene. CDR1 and CDR2 from the germline V gene are SGHRS and YFSETQ. CDR3 in DNA: TGCGCCAGCAGCTTTGGGACTAGCGGGAGTACAGATACGCAGTATTTT. Its translation: CASSFGTSGSTDTQYF.

This clone turned up a few times. The chain uses TRBV2 and TRBJ1-2; 9 bases align to TRBD1. Germline values: CDR1 SNHLY, CDR2 FYNNEI. CDR3 size: 13 residues. V was pared by 4 bases and J by 7 bases, with 4 bases of the junction left unmatched. Written as DNA, the CDR3 is TGTGCCAGCAGTGCGGACAGGGGTATTGGCTACACCTTC. It yields the protein CASSADRGIGYTF.

V usage is TRBV7-9 and J usage is TRBJ1-3; D unclear. V was cut by 1 base and J by 4 bases, with 14 bases left in between. The germline CDR1 and CDR2 sequences are SEHNR and FQNEAQ (reference sequence). CDR3 length: 16 residues. As DNA, the CDR3 is TGTGCCAGCAGCTTAGGTGCGGGGTCGTCGGGAAACACCATATATTTT. Its translation: CASSLGAGSSGNTIYF.

The V and J genes are TRBV27 and TRBJ1-6; tentatively, D is TRBD1 (6 bases). V was pared by 3 bases and J by 5 bases, with 11 bases between. Germline V lookup: CDR1 MNHEY, CDR2 SMNVEV (reference sequence). The CDR3 covers 15 residues. CDR3 region: CASSFGTLDNSPLHF. The CDR3 region has the DNA TGTGCCAGCAGTTTCGGGACACTAGATAATTCACCCCTCCACTTT.

The chain combines TRBV19 with TRBJ2-3, with D possibly TRBD2 on 5 matching bases. Germline-derived CDR1 and CDR2 are LNHDA and SQIVND (reference sequence). Trimming pared 6 bases from V and 0 bases from J, leaving 10 bases between. The CDR3 sequence is 14 residues long. The CDR3 sequence: CASRRSGSTDTQYF. CDR3 DNA: TGTGCCAGTAGAAGAAGCGGAAGCACAGATACGCAGTATTTT.

The rearrangement links TRBV7-9 to TRBJ2-1, with TRBD2 matching 8 bases. This CDR3 is 13 amino acids long. Trimming cost V 2 bases and J 10 bases; bases outside gene matches: 4. The germline CDR1 and CDR2 sequences are SEHNR and FQNEAQ (reference sequence). This chain's CDR3 is CASSLSGGREQFF. The CDR3 bases are TGTGCCAGCAGCTTATCGGGAGGGAGGGAGCAGTTCTTC. The variable domain in full, completed from reference TRBV7-9 and TRBJ2-1, reads DTGVSQNPRHKITKRGQNVTFRCDPISEHNRLYWYRQTLGQGPEFLTYFQNEAQLEKSRLLSDRFSAERPKGSFSTLEIQRTEQGDSAMYLCASSLSGGREQFFGPGTRLTVL.

The chain couples TRBV2 to TRBJ2-7; 9 bases agree with TRBD1. CDR1 is SNHLY and CDR2 is FYNNEI in the germline V gene. With V trimmed by 7 bases and J by 6 bases, 7 bases remained unmatched. The CDR3 covers 13 residues. CDR3 sequence reads: CASKGMGQGEQYF. In DNA form, the CDR3 reads TGTGCCAGCAAAGGAATGGGACAGGGCGAGCAGTACTTC.

The genes are TRBV7-2 and TRBJ2-3, with D maybe TRBD1 (5 bases). The germline V and J ends were trimmed by 10 bases and 2 bases, with 19 bases remaining between them. The CDR3 consists of 15 residues. Per germline, CDR1 SGHTA and CDR2 FQGNSA. The CDR3 reads CATSLDPGHTDTQYF. The CDR3 DNA is TGTGCCACCTCCCTCGACCCCGGACACACAGATACGCAGTATTTT.

This clone turned up a few times. The genes are TRBV19 and TRBJ2-5; 8 nucleotides agree with TRBD1. This CDR3 has 14 residues. With 5 bases clipped from V and 4 bases from J, the junction kept 6 bases outside the gene matches. CDR1 LNHDA and CDR2 SQIVND come from the germline V gene (reference sequence). For the CDR3, the DNA is TGTGCCAGTAGTTTCCAGGGGGCACGAGAGACCCAGTACTTC. This sequence encodes CASSFQGARETQYF. Full variable domain (rest looked up from reference TRBV19 and TRBJ2-5): DGGITQSPKYLFRKEGQNVTLSCEQNLNHDAMYWYRQDPGQGLRLIYYSQIVNDFQKGDIAEGYSVSREKKESFPLTVTSAQKNPTAFYLCASSFQGARETQYFGPGTRLLVL.

This sequence joins TRBV28 and TRBJ1-2; D not certain. The CDR3 is 15 residues long. V lost 5 bases and J 4 bases, leaving 17 bases between the germline ends. The germline gives CDR1 MDHEN, CDR2 SYDVKM. The CDR3 is CASSPPGTAGYGYTF. CDR3 nucleotides: TGTGCCAGCAGTCCGCCTGGAACCGCGGGCTATGGCTACACCTTC.

CDR3 loop: CASSLAGGFNEQYF. CDR3 DNA: TGTGCCAGTAGTCTAGCGGGAGGGTTCAACGAGCAGTACTTC. The V gene is TRBV19, the J gene TRBJ2-7; TRBD2 matches 12 bases. Germline V lookup: CDR1 LNHDA, CDR2 SQIVND (reference sequence). V was clipped by 5 bases and J by 5 bases; unmatched bases: 4. CDR3 length: 14 amino acids.

The rearrangement uses TRBV20-1 and TRBJ2-1; 7 bases are shared with TRBD2. This CDR3 is built from 15 residues. Per germline, CDR1 DFQATT and CDR2 SNEGSKA (reference sequence). J lost 9 bases, V lost 3 bases, and 14 bases had no gene match. CDR3 residues: CSASLAGAPSSEQFF. The CDR3 region has the DNA TGCAGTGCTAGTTTGGCGGGAGCCCCGTCTTCTGAGCAGTTCTTC.

The table lists this clone with a count of one. The chain joins TRBV11-1 to TRBJ2-1; D not resolved. The CDR3 has 15 amino acids. V shed 3 bases and J shed 1 base, with 10 bases lying between them. From germline, CDR1 is SGHAT and CDR2 FQDESV (reference sequence). Written as DNA, the CDR3 is TGTGCCAGCAGCTTGACATTTGGGTCCTACAATGAGCAGTTCTTC. Encoded protein: CASSLTFGSYNEQFF.

V usage is TRBV5-5 and J usage is TRBJ2-7, with TRBD1 identical over 10 bases. The CDR3 spans 14 residues. After removal of 8 bases from V and 2 bases from J, the junction contained 7 bases not matched to a gene. CDR1 and CDR2 from the germline V gene are SGHKS and YYEKEE (reference sequence). CDR3 residues: CASSRDRGTYEQYF. CDR3 in DNA: TGTGCCAGTTCCCGGGACAGGGGTACCTACGAGCAGTACTTC.

The V and J genes are TRBV12-3 or TRBV12-4 and TRBJ2-5, with 7 positions matching TRBD2. The CDR3 is 13 amino acids. After removal of 7 bases from V and 3 bases from J, the junction contained 5 bases not matched to a gene. Here the CDR3 reads CASILGGEETQYF. The CDR3, as DNA: TGTGCCAGCATCCTTGGGGGGGAAGAGACCCAGTACTTC.

The CDR3 loop reads CASSESPGHNTEAFF. CDR3 DNA: TGCGCCAGCAGCGAATCACCGGGACACAACACTGAAGCTTTCTTT. This rearrangement joins TRBV4-3 to TRBJ1-1; D perhaps matches TRBD1 (6 bases). The germline V gene has CDR1 LGHNA and CDR2 YSLEER. Trimming removed 5 bases from V and 2 bases from J, with 15 bases in between. The CDR3 runs 15 residues.

This clone was detected once. CDR3 nucleotides: TGCAGCGTTGTAAGAAACAGGGGAAACACTGAAGCTTTCTTT. It encodes CSVVRNRGNTEAFF. J is TRBJ1-1 and V is TRBV29-1; the match to TRBD1 covers 7 bases. This CDR3 has 14 residues. Germline V gives CDR1 SQVTM, CDR2 ANQGSEA. J lost 2 bases, V lost 4 bases, and 7 bases had no gene match.

V is TRBV4-2 and J is TRBJ2-7; possibly TRBD1 for D (6 bases). Germline V CDR1 and CDR2: LGHNA, YNFKEQ. This CDR3 is 14 amino acids long. The V end was cut by 1 base, the J end by 0 bases, with 7 bases between. CDR3 protein: CASSQGTVSYEQYF. The CDR3 DNA reads as TGTGCCAGCAGCCAAGGGACAGTCTCCTACGAGCAGTACTTC.

The DNA for the CDR3 is TGTGCCAGCAGCTCCCCCCGGACTGTCCAAGAGACCCAGTACTTC. Translated, it gives CASSSPRTVQETQYF. The chain couples TRBV5-5 to TRBJ2-5, with D perhaps matching TRBD2 (5 bases). Germline values: CDR1 SGHKS, CDR2 YYEKEE (reference sequence). The V end lost 3 bases, the J end lost 1 base, and 13 bases lay between the germline ends. The CDR3 contains 15 residues.

V and J are TRBV19 and TRBJ2-7; TRBD1 might be the D (6 bases). Trimming cost V 0 bases and J 7 bases, with 13 bases left between them. The CDR3 totals 14 residues. The germline V gene has CDR1 LNHDA and CDR2 SQIVND (reference sequence). CDR3 nucleotides: TGTGCCAGTAGTATAGATACGGACAGCCGGGAGCAGTACTTC. It codes for CASSIDTDSREQYF.

The chain joins TRBV11-2 to TRBJ1-1; TRBD1 matches at 10 bases. Germline CDR1 is SGHAT and CDR2 is FQNNGV. This CDR3 has 14 amino acids. V lost 5 bases to trimming and J lost 1 base; unmatched junction nucleotides: 1. CDR3 sequence (DNA): TGTGCCAGCAGCCGGGACAGGGGGAACACTGAAGCTTTCTTT. Its protein product is CASSRDRGNTEAFF.

The CDR3 coding sequence is TGTGCCAGCAGCCAGGGGGTAGCGGGAGGGGTCCCCTACAATGAGCAGTTCTTC. Translating it yields CASSQGVAGGVPYNEQFF. The chain employs TRBV3-1 (or the pseudogene TRBV3-2) and TRBJ2-1; 11 bases are shared with TRBD2. The junction had 9 bases not matched to a gene; V was cut back by 3 bases and J by 2 bases. Germline CDR1 is LGHDT and CDR2 is YNNKEL (reference sequence). This CDR3 comprises 18 residues.

The chain employs TRBV4-2 and TRBJ1-4; D not resolved. Trimming stripped 1 base from V and 3 bases from J, with 6 bases between. Germline CDR1 LGHNA, CDR2 YNFKEQ. The CDR3 runs to 14 residues. The CDR3: CASSQGLPNEKLFF. The CDR3 DNA reads as TGTGCCAGCAGCCAAGGACTACCTAATGAAAAACTGTTTTTT.

This sequence joins TRBV18 and TRBJ2-1, with TRBD2 matching over 11 bases. This CDR3 has 15 amino acids. The germline CDR1 and CDR2 sequences are KGHSH and LQKENI. J gave up 4 bases and V 2 bases, and 1 base lay outside the gene matches. The CDR3, as DNA: TGTGCCAGCTCACCAGGGACTAGCGGATACAATGAGCAGTTCTTC. Its protein is CASSPGTSGYNEQFF.